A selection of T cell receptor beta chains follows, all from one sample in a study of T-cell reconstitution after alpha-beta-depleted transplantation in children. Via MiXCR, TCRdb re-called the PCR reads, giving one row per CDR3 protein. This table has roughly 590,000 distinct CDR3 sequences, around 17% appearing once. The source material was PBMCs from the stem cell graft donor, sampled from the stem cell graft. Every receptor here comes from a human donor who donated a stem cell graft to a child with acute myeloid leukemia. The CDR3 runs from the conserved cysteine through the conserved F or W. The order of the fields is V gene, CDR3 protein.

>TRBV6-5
CASSSAPIAKNIQYF
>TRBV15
CATSRDQVGTQAFF
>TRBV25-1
CASTVMGNREQFF
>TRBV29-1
CSVRFGETQYF
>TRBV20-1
CSARGQGPEAFF
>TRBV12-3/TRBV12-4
CASSLGGSHNSPLHF
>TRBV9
CASSVGGTGAVTEAFF
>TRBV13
CASSLRVSAGDENIQYF
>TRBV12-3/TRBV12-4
CASSLGPAPSLGGYTF
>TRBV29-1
CSVVRQGYGTDTQYF
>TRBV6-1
CASSLGPQRGETQYF
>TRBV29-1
CSVDRRDTEAFF
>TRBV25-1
CASSEIGRDTEAFF
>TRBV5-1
CASSAGAYTDTQYF
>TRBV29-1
CSVEPGTGFGANVLTF
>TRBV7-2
CASSFSGTYSTDTQYF
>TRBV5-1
CASSGAGTRKETQYF
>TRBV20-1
CSALRPRTENTGELFF